This T cell receptor (beta chain) was sequenced during a study of vaccination and CD4 T cells after COVID-19. Study in general: The stimulating agents, overlapping spike peptides, came from SARS-CoV-2, HCoV-NL63, HCoV-OC43 and HCoV-229E.

Comments on this clonotype: Its antigen is still unknown.

Germline loops: CDR1 ENHRY, CDR2 SYGVKD. The germline V and J ends were trimmed by 6 bases and 0 bases, with 8 bases remaining between them. CDR3 size: 13 residues. The treatment: approximately nine-day PBMC culture with coronavirus spike peptide pools or control peptides (ViraFEST assay). Cultured CD4+ T-cell DNA underwent Oncomine TCR Beta short-read sequencing. Via MiXCR, TCRdb re-called the PCR reads, giving one row per CDR3 protein. Of about 21,000 distinct CDR3 sequences listed, around 46% are singletons. Overall study results and limits: In convalescent patients, 304 of 307 vaccine-specific clones were mono-reactive for SARS-CoV-2 spike.

The sequence was collected from a human donor who had recovered from COVID-19. Sample: CD4+ T cells from blood, cultured in vitro, taken before SARS-CoV-2 vaccination. The chain links TRBV10-3 to TRBJ1-1; D call uncertain. The DNA for the CDR3 is TGTGCCATCAGGGGCTCGGTGAACACTGAAGCTTTCTTT. Translating it yields CAIRGSVNTEAFF.